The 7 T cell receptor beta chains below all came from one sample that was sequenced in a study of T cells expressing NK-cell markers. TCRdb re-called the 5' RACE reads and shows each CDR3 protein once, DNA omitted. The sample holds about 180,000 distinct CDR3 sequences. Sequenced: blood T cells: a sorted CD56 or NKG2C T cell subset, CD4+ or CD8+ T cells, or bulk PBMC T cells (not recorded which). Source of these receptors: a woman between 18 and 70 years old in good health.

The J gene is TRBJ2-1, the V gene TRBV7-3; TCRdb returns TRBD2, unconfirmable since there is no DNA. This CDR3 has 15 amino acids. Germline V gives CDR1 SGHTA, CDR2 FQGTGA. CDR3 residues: CASSPTSLSYNEQFF.

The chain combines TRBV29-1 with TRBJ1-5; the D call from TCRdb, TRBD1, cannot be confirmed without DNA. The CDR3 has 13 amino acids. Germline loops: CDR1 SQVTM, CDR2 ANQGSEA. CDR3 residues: CSVVTGSNQPQHF.

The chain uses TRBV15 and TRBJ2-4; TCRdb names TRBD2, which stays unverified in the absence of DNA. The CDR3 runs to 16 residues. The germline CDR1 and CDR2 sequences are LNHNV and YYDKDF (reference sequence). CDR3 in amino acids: CATSGFFSGSENIQYF.

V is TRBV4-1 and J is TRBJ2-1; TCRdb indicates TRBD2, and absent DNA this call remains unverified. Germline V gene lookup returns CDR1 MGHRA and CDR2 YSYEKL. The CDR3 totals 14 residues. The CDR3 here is CATRSGGVYNEQFF.

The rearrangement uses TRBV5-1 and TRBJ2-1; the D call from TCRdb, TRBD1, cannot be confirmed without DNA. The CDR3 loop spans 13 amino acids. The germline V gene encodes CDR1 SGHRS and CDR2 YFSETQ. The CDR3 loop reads CASSLAAPNEQFF.

CDR3 in amino acids: CASSPSNTRGEAFF. This chain uses TRBV11-2 with TRBJ1-1; there is no DNA to check the TCRdb D call of TRBD1. Germline CDR1 and CDR2: SGHAT and FQNNGV. The CDR3 extends over 14 amino acids.

The CDR3: CASSLGRAANDYGYTF. The chain combines TRBV7-8 with TRBJ1-2. Germline-derived CDR1 and CDR2 are SGHVS and FQNEAQ. There are 16 residues in the CDR3.